Below, 21 T cell receptor beta chains from the same sample are listed, as sequenced in a study of low-dose radiotherapy and immunotherapy resistance in tumors. Primers used for first-strand cDNA, a TRAV- and TRBV-specific set, covered both alpha and beta chains. With a constant-region primer and a V-primer adapter, TCRs were subjected to 20 PCR cycles of amplification. TCRdb re-derived calls from the reads in MiXCR, one entry per CDR3 protein. Of approximately 42,000 distinct CDR3 sequences listed, less than 30% are singletons. As for time point: after trial treatment. Regarding treatment: LDRT plus nivolumab, ipilimumab, low-dose cyclophosphamide and aspirin (RACIN trial). The sample here was PBMCs, taken after low-dose radiotherapy plus immunotherapy. These receptors were collected from a male donor with prostate cancer.

This clonotype was detected ten times or more. The gene calls are TRBV29-1 and TRBJ1-5; D not certain. Trimming stripped 4 bases from V and 5 bases from J, with 6 bases between. Per germline, CDR1 SQVTM and CDR2 ANQGSEA. This CDR3 region has 11 residues. CDR3 residues: CSVGGDQPQHF. The CDR3 DNA reads as TGCAGCGTTGGCGGGGATCAGCCCCAGCATTTT.

The table lists this clonotype with many counts. This rearrangement joins TRBV3-1 to TRBJ1-1; TRBD1 is a possible D gene (5 bases). The germline gives CDR1 LGHDT, CDR2 YNNKEL (reference sequence). V dropped 4 bases and J dropped 4 bases, with 16 bases sitting between them. This CDR3 region has 15 residues. DNA for the CDR3: TGTGCCAGCAGCCCCCGACACGCCGGGGGCACTGAAGCTTTCTTT. Its protein product is CASSPRHAGGTEAFF.

This rearrangement joins TRBV28 to TRBJ2-7; 10 bases fit TRBD2. The V and J ends lost 4 bases and 3 bases, in that order; junction bases with no gene match: 6. The germline V gene encodes CDR1 MDHEN and CDR2 SYDVKM. This CDR3 contains 15 residues. Here the CDR3 reads CASSSPGLAFYEQYF. The CDR3, as DNA: TGTGCCAGCAGTTCTCCGGGACTAGCGTTCTACGAGCAGTACTTC.

This clonotype was recorded at least ten times. CDR3 in DNA: TGCGCCAGCAGCTTGGAGGGGGGGACGAACACTGAAGCTTTCTTT. Amino acid sequence: CASSLEGGTNTEAFF. The rearrangement uses TRBV5-1 and TRBJ1-1; TRBD1 is a possible D gene (6 bases). Deletions cut 0 bases from V and 1 base from J, with 10 bases between. CDR1 SGHRS and CDR2 YFSETQ come from the germline V gene. There are 15 residues in the CDR3.

At least ten counts were recorded for this clonotype. V usage is TRBV2 and J usage is TRBJ2-5; D is unclear. The CDR3 has 10 residues. Germline lookup yields CDR1 SNHLY and CDR2 FYNNEI. The V and J ends lost 6 bases and 7 bases respectively, with 6 bases between them. The CDR3 DNA follows: TGTGCCAGCAGCCTCGGGACCCAGTACTTC. It translates to CASSLGTQYF.

This clonotype was seen ten or more times. This chain links TRBV6-5 with TRBJ2-7; possible D gene TRBD2, 6 bases. The CDR3 spans 14 residues. Germline assignment: CDR1 MNHEY and CDR2 SVGAGI. V was pared by 5 bases and J by 4 bases, with 15 bases between. The CDR3 DNA reads as TGTGCCAGCAGTATCTCCGGGAGCGGGTACGAGCAGTACTTC. This encodes CASSISGSGYEQYF.

In this sample, this clonotype turned up many times. The V gene is TRBV30, the J gene TRBJ1-3; D might be TRBD1 (5 bases). This CDR3 has 14 amino acids. CDR1 and CDR2 (germline): GTSNPN, SVGIG (reference sequence). Trimming shortened V by 0 bases and J by 0 bases, and 6 bases separated the two germline ends. The CDR3 DNA reads as TGTGCCTGGAGTGTGCAGGGCTCTGGAAACACCATATATTTT. This gives the protein CAWSVQGSGNTIYF.

This chain joins TRBV10-3 and TRBJ1-5, with 7 bases lining up with TRBD1. This CDR3 spans 14 amino acids. V dropped 0 bases and J dropped 6; count of bases not matched to a gene: 2. From germline, CDR1 is ENHRY and CDR2 SYGVKD. CDR3 in DNA: TGTGCCATCAGTGAGTCAGGGACAGCTCAGCCCCAGCATTTT. Residues: CAISESGTAQPQHF.

The CDR3: CSAREGGTGELFF. CDR3 DNA sequence: TGCAGCGCGCGGGAGGGGGGCACCGGGGAGCTGTTTTTT. The chain is built from TRBV29-1 and TRBJ2-2, with TRBD2 matching 9 bases. Germline V lookup: CDR1 SQVTM, CDR2 ANQGSEA. CDR3 length: 13 amino acids. V shed 7 bases, J shed 4 bases, and the junction held 4 bases outside the gene matches.

The table lists this clonotype with many counts. This likely came from a read error, as a far larger clone is one base away. The chain employs TRBV12-3 or TRBV12-4 and TRBJ2-7, with 7 bases fitting TRBD1. The junction had 5 bases not matched to a gene; V was cut back by 0 bases and J by 3 bases. This CDR3 spans 15 amino acids. The CDR3 here is CASSLAGTESYEQYF. The CDR3 DNA reads as TGTGCCAGCAGTTTAGCCGGGACAGAAAGCTACGAGCAGTACTTC.

This clonotype was observed a handful of times. The DNA is omitted, as the CDR3 cannot be located on it reliably, and the CDR3 follows TCRdb's listing. The chain is built from TRBV12-3 or TRBV12-4 and TRBJ2-3. Both ends counted, the CDR3 spans 16 residues. The CDR3: CASSLAFPSTDTQYFF.

Concerning this clonotype itself: It is likely a read error: a sequence one base away is far more abundant. This chain connects TRBV2 to TRBJ2-7; D remains ambiguous. CDR3 length: 17 amino acids. Germline V gives CDR1 SNHLY, CDR2 FYNNEI. V lost 6 bases and J 0 bases, leaving 21 bases between the germline ends. CDR3 residues: CASRSWQMAKGSYEQYF. The CDR3 DNA follows: TGTGCCAGCAGATCCTGGCAAATGGCAAAGGGCTCCTACGAGCAGTACTTC.

This clonotype was seen many times. The gene calls are TRBV20-1 and TRBJ2-7, with a possible D match to TRBD1 (5 bases). Germline CDR1 reads DFQATT; CDR2 reads SNEGSKA (reference sequence). CDR3 length: 10 amino acids. The ends were cut back, 3 bases at V and 6 bases at J, with 6 bases in the middle. CDR3 amino acids: CSARGLEQYF. DNA for the CDR3: TGCAGTGCTAGGGGGCTCGAGCAGTACTTC.

This clonotype showed up many times. This chain uses TRBV30 with TRBJ1-3; tentatively, D is TRBD1 (6 bases). The CDR3 has 14 residues. Germline V gene sequence: CDR1 GTSNPN, CDR2 SVGIG (reference sequence). V lost 4 bases and J lost 0, with 10 bases in between. DNA for the CDR3: TGTGCCTGGACTCAAGGGGGCTCTGGAAACACCATATATTTT. Translated, it gives CAWTQGGSGNTIYF.

This clonotype was seen ten or more times. The V call is TRBV9, the J call TRBJ2-5, with 8 nucleotides matching TRBD1. CDR3 size: 15 residues. Losses at the gene ends were 2 bases for V and 2 bases for J; bases not matched to a gene: 5. Germline loops: CDR1 SGDLS, CDR2 YYNGEE. CDR3 DNA: TGTGCCAGCAGCGTGTGGACAGGGCCTCAAGAGACCCAGTACTTC. This gives the protein CASSVWTGPQETQYF.

At least ten counts were recorded for this clonotype. CDR3 DNA: TGTGCCAGCAGCTCAAGGAGCAGCACCGGGGAGCTGTTTTTT. It yields the protein CASSSRSSTGELFF. V gene TRBV7-2 combines with J gene TRBJ2-2, with D unresolved. This CDR3 spans 14 amino acids. Trimming took off 4 bases at V and 4 bases at J, with 10 bases between the two ends. Germline CDR1 and CDR2: SGHTA and FQGNSA.

This clonotype was recorded many times. The CDR3 DNA sequence: TGTGCCAGCAGCCAAGAACCCGGGACAGGACCCTACAATGAGCAGTTCTTC. This sequence encodes CASSQEPGTGPYNEQFF. V is TRBV5-4 and J is TRBJ2-1; 8 bases fit TRBD1. CDR3 size: 17 residues. V was pared by 4 bases and J by 2 bases, with 11 bases of the junction left unmatched. Germline CDR1 is SGHNT and CDR2 is YYREEE (reference sequence).

Regarding this clonotype: A far larger clone lies a single base away; this is likely a read error. The chain links TRBV5-3 to TRBJ2-1; 11 bases map to TRBD2. TRBV5-3 is an ORF; its function is uncertain. CDR3 size: 18 residues. The DNA of the CDR3 is TGTGCCAGCAGCTTCGGGCTAGCGGGAGGAAGGCTTGCGGATGAGCAGTTCTTC. Translated, it gives CASSFGLAGGRLADEQFF.

This clonotype was counted ten times or more. The chain recombines TRBV25-1 with TRBJ2-7; D perhaps matches TRBD1 (7 bases). CDR3 length equals 14 residues. Germline V gives CDR1 MGHDK, CDR2 SYGVNS. V lost 4 bases and J 2 bases, leaving 12 bases between the germline ends. The chain's CDR3 is CASSGPGGTYEQYF. The CDR3 nucleotides read TGTGCCAGCAGTGGGCCAGGGGGGACCTACGAGCAGTACTTC.

This clonotype was recorded a few times. J is TRBJ1-1 and V is TRBV5-1; 9 bases map to TRBD1. CDR1 and CDR2 from the germline V gene are SGHRS and YFSETQ. The CDR3 has 15 amino acids. V lost 2 bases to trimming and J lost 1 base; unmatched junction nucleotides: 3. CDR3 DNA sequence: TGCGCCAGCAGCTTACAGGGGGCGACGAACACTGAAGCTTTCTTT. Protein product: CASSLQGATNTEAFF.

The V gene is TRBV7-2, the J gene TRBJ1-1, with 7 nucleotides matching TRBD1. The germline CDR1 and CDR2 sequences are SGHTA and FQGNSA. After removal of 7 bases from V and 0 bases from J, the junction contained 5 bases not matched to a gene. The CDR3 contains 14 residues. The CDR3 nucleotides read TGTGCCAGCACCAGGGGACAGATGAACACTGAAGCTTTCTTT. Translating it yields CASTRGQMNTEAFF.